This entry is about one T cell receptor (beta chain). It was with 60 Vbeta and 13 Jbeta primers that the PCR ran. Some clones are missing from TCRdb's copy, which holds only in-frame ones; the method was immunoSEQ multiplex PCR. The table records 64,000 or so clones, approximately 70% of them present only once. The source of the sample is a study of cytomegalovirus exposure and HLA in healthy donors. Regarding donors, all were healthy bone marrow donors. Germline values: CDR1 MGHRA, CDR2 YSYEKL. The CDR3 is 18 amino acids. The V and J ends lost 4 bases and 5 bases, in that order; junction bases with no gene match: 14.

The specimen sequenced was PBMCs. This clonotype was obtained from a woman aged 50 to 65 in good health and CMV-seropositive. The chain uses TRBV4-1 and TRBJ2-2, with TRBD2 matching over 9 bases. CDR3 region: CASSPSGEGGGVTGELFF. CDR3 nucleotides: TGCGCCAGCAGCCCCTCCGGCGAGGGCGGGGGGGTTACCGGGGAGCTGTTTTTT.